The 29 T cell receptor beta chains in this list originate from one sample, sequenced in a study of CD8+ T cells in alopecia areata. Alopecia areata patients provided lesional scalp punch biopsies and peripheral blood, both collected for the study. After isolation, RNA underwent reverse transcription to generate cDNA as the sequencing template. Sequenced by immunoSEQ multiplex PCR; TCRdb stores in-frame clones only, minus some. The table lists about 11,000 clones, approximately 58% of them singletons. The sequences come from skin, collected at week 0. The receptors come from a human donor with alopecia areata.

This clone was seen more than once but under ten times. The chain has TRBV9 and TRBJ2-2; TRBD1 or TRBD2 may be the D gene (5 bases each). Germline loops: CDR1 SGDLS, CDR2 YYNGEE. The CDR3 spans 15 residues. Trimming stripped 3 bases from V and 1 base from J, with 10 bases between. The CDR3 DNA follows: TGTGCCAGCAGCGGTAGGGACGGGAACACCGGGGAGCTGTTTTTT. Its protein is CASSGRDGNTGELFF.

The chain has TRBV7-9 and TRBJ1-1, with TRBD1 as a possible D gene (5 bases). CDR3 length equals 13 residues. The V and J ends lost 5 bases and 10 bases respectively, with 17 bases between them. Germline loops: CDR1 SEHNR, CDR2 FQNEAQ (reference sequence). DNA of the CDR3: TGTGCCAGCAGCCCTCGCGGGGGAGGAGGAGCTTTCTTT. Protein: CASSPRGGGGAFF. The whole variable domain, remainder taken from reference TRBV7-9 and TRBJ1-1, is DTGVSQNPRHKITKRGQNVTFRCDPISEHNRLYWYRQTLGQGPEFLTYFQNEAQLEKSRLLSDRFSAERPKGSFSTLEIQRTEQGDSAMYLCASSPRGGGGAFFGQGTRLTVV.

V usage is TRBV6-1 and J usage is TRBJ1-5; D possibly corresponds to TRBD1 (6 bases). V lost 2 bases, J lost 2 bases, and 13 bases lay in between. The CDR3 contains 16 residues. CDR1 and CDR2 from the germline V gene are MNHNS and SASEGT. The CDR3 coding sequence is TGTGCCAGCAGTGAATTGGGGGGCGCGGGCAATCAGCCCCAGCATTTT. Translated, it gives CASSELGGAGNQPQHF.

This clone is a singleton in its sample. Here the CDR3 reads CASMDRGQVQPQHF. The CDR3, as DNA: TGTGCCAGCATGGACAGGGGGCAGGTTCAGCCCCAGCATTTT. The chain is built from TRBV6-1 and TRBJ1-5, with 11 bases lining up with TRBD1. The V segment lost 7 bases and the J segment 6 bases; nucleotides outside the gene matches: 5. The V gene's germline CDR1 is MNHNS and CDR2 SASEGT. The CDR3 length is 14 residues.

The chain carries TRBV10-2 and TRBJ2-1, with 9 bases fitting TRBD2. The ends lost 5 bases at V and 8 bases at J; junction bases unmatched: 13. This CDR3 is 16 amino acids long. Germline CDR1 and CDR2: WSHSY and SAAADI. The CDR3 DNA is TGCGCCAGCAGTCCCCTTCCAGCGGGAGGCCGCGATGAGCAGTTCTTC. Its protein product is CASSPLPAGGRDEQFF.

The V call is TRBV30, the J call TRBJ1-4; TRBD1 might be the D (5 bases). Germline CDR1 reads GTSNPN; CDR2 reads SVGIG (reference sequence). The CDR3 consists of 13 residues. Trimming removed 8 bases at V and 5 bases at J, with 15 bases between. The CDR3 spells CAGQTASNEKLFF. The DNA of the CDR3 is TGTGCCGGCCAGACAGCGTCAAATGAAAAACTGTTTTTT.

CDR3 in amino acids: CASSLRDYNEQFF. Here the CDR3 DNA reads TGTGCCAGCAGCTTAAGGGATTACAATGAGCAGTTCTTC. This chain connects TRBV11-3 to TRBJ2-1; D is ambiguous. This CDR3 is 13 amino acids long. Looked up from germline, CDR1 is SGHNT and CDR2 is YENEEA. V was trimmed by 2 bases and J by 4 bases, leaving 6 bases between them.

This chain connects TRBV4-1 to TRBJ2-2; perhaps TRBD2 as D (5 bases). Germline assignment: CDR1 MGHRA and CDR2 YSYEKL. The CDR3 length is 17 residues. Trimming left V 3 bases short and J 0 bases short, with 14 bases between. CDR3 amino acids: CASSQGDWTPNTGELFF. The CDR3 DNA sequence: TGCGCCAGCAGCCAGGGTGACTGGACTCCGAACACCGGGGAGCTGTTTTTT.

The chain is built from TRBV30 and TRBJ1-5, with 8 bases lining up with TRBD1. From germline, CDR1 is GTSNPN and CDR2 SVGIG (reference sequence). V lost 6 bases, J lost 6 bases, and 4 bases stayed unmatched. The CDR3 loop spans 12 amino acids. CDR3 nucleotide sequence: TGTGCCTGCAAAACAGGGGGTCAGCCCCAGCATTTT. It translates to CACKTGGQPQHF.

This clone appeared once. This sequence joins TRBV5-6 and TRBJ1-5; D might be TRBD1 (6 bases). In germline, CDR1 is SGHDT, CDR2 YYEEEE. The length of the CDR3 is 16 residues. V lost 0 bases, J lost 0 bases, and 10 bases lay in between. CDR3 region: CASSLGGTFSNQPQHF. In DNA form, the CDR3 reads TGTGCCAGCAGCTTGGGGGGGACATTTAGCAATCAGCCCCAGCATTTT.

The rearrangement joins TRBV5-1 to TRBJ1-5; D is unresolved. Trimming removed 0 bases at V and 0 bases at J, with 13 bases between. The germline V gene has CDR1 SGHRS and CDR2 YFSETQ. This CDR3 contains 17 residues. CDR3 bases: TGCGCCAGCAGCTTGGGACCTGTCGCCAATAGCAATCAGCCCCAGCATTTT. This encodes CASSLGPVANSNQPQHF.

The chain employs TRBV4-2 and TRBJ2-7; either TRBD1 or TRBD2 may fit D (5 bases each). Germline loops: CDR1 LGHNA, CDR2 YNFKEQ. Trimming cost V 4 bases and J 0 bases, with 13 bases left between them. The length of the CDR3 is 15 residues. The CDR3, as DNA: TGTGCCAGCAGCCGGGACCGTACTTCCTCCTACGAGCAGTACTTC. It yields the protein CASSRDRTSSYEQYF.

The J gene is TRBJ1-1, the V gene TRBV9; D not certain. The CDR3 covers 14 residues. The germline V gene has CDR1 SGDLS and CDR2 YYNGEE. V was clipped by 1 base and J by 3 bases, with 10 bases between them. CDR3 coding DNA: TGTGCCAGCAGCGTAAGAACAGAGGACACTGAAGCTTTCTTT. Encoded protein: CASSVRTEDTEAFF.

V gene TRBV6-5 combines with J gene TRBJ1-1; 9 nucleotides align to TRBD1. The CDR3 runs to 13 residues. V was clipped by 7 bases and J by 4 bases; unmatched bases: 4. Per the germline V gene, CDR1 is MNHEY and CDR2 is SVGAGI. CDR3 nucleotide sequence: TGTGCCAGCAATGGACAGGGGTTCACTGAAGCTTTCTTT. Translated: CASNGQGFTEAFF.

The chain links TRBV19 to TRBJ1-5; 9 positions match TRBD1. With V trimmed by 5 bases and J by 7 bases, 6 bases remained unmatched. Germline lookup yields CDR1 LNHDA and CDR2 SQIVND (reference sequence). This CDR3 contains 14 residues. This chain's CDR3 is CASSARTGDQPQHF. CDR3 sequence (DNA): TGTGCCAGTAGTGCCCGGACAGGGGACCAGCCCCAGCATTTT.

The V call is TRBV4-2, the J call TRBJ2-7; 9 nucleotides line up with TRBD2. Germline trimming cut 0 bases from V and 0 bases from J; bases unmatched to any gene: 9. Germline V gives CDR1 LGHNA, CDR2 YNFKEQ. This CDR3 spans 18 amino acids. The CDR3 nucleotides read TGTGCCAGCAGCCAAGAGGGGGCGGGAGGGCCACTCTCCTACGAGCAGTACTTC. It translates to CASSQEGAGGPLSYEQYF.

This chain connects TRBV5-4 to TRBJ2-1; the D is unclear. V was clipped by 4 bases and J by 3 bases, with 5 bases between them. Germline V gives CDR1 SGHNT, CDR2 YYREEE (reference sequence). The CDR3 is 12 amino acids. This CDR3 reads CASSPDYNEQFF. The CDR3 region has the DNA TGTGCCAGCAGCCCCGACTACAATGAGCAGTTCTTC.

This sequence joins TRBV27 and TRBJ2-7; 8 bases match TRBD2. V trimming: 8 bases; J trimming: 5 bases; junction bases outside the gene matches: 14. Germline V CDR1 and CDR2: MNHEY, SMNVEV (reference sequence). This CDR3 comprises 15 residues. The CDR3 region has the DNA TGTGCCAGCCTCAATACTTGGACTAGCTTCCACGAGCAGTACTTC. It encodes CASLNTWTSFHEQYF.

The rearrangement joins TRBV7-3 to TRBJ2-7, with D unresolved. CDR3 length: 13 residues. Looked up from germline, CDR1 is SGHTA and CDR2 is FQGTGA. Between the trimmed V and J ends, which lost 5 bases and 3 bases, there was a span of 11 bases. Here the CDR3 DNA reads TGTGCCAGCAGCCCCCAGACTGGCTACGAGCAGTACTTC. The encoded protein is CASSPQTGYEQYF.

The chain employs TRBV5-1 and TRBJ2-3; D uncertain. The germline CDR1 and CDR2 sequences are SGHRS and YFSETQ. V was pared by 3 bases and J by 2 bases, with 7 bases between. CDR3 length: 13 amino acids. This chain's CDR3 is CASSYQITDTQYF. The DNA for the CDR3 is TGCGCCAGCAGCTATCAGATCACAGATACGCAGTATTTT.

This sequence joins TRBV15 and TRBJ2-7; D remains unclear. V lost 0 bases to trimming and J lost 4 bases, with 13 bases between them. The CDR3 has 15 residues. Germline V lookup: CDR1 LNHNV, CDR2 YYDKDF (reference sequence). Here the CDR3 DNA reads TGTGCCACCAGCAGAGAGTTGGGCAGGAATTACGAGCAGTACTTC. Translation gives CATSRELGRNYEQYF.

This clone was seen once. V usage is TRBV4-1 and J usage is TRBJ2-1; D remains unclear. Germline lookup yields CDR1 MGHRA and CDR2 YSYEKL. The CDR3 covers 15 residues. Deletions cut 0 bases from V and 6 bases from J, with 12 bases between. The CDR3: CASSQETAPINEQFF. The CDR3, as DNA: TGCGCCAGCAGCCAAGAGACGGCCCCGATCAATGAGCAGTTCTTC.

The chain joins TRBV2 to TRBJ2-4, with D unclear. CDR3 length equals 17 residues. The germline CDR1 and CDR2 sequences are SNHLY and FYNNEI. Trimming stripped 2 bases from V and 0 bases from J, with 14 bases between. CDR3 sequence (DNA): TGTGCCAGCAGTGAACCACAGTCAGAAATAGCCAAAAACATTCAGTACTTC. Its translation: CASSEPQSEIAKNIQYF.

The V gene is TRBV29-1, the J gene TRBJ2-7; 7 nucleotides agree with TRBD1. The trim removed 4 bases at V and 3 bases at J, leaving 9 bases unmatched. CDR3 length: 14 residues. Germline V gene lookup returns CDR1 SQVTM and CDR2 ANQGSEA. Here the CDR3 reads CSVGGDSVFYEQYF. In DNA form, the CDR3 reads TGCAGCGTTGGTGGGGACAGTGTTTTCTACGAGCAGTACTTC.

The V gene is TRBV6-5, the J gene TRBJ1-2, with 9 bases aligning to TRBD1. With 6 bases clipped from V and 4 bases from J, the junction kept 6 bases outside the gene matches. CDR1 is MNHEY and CDR2 is SVGAGI in the germline V gene. The CDR3 spans 14 residues. The CDR3: CASSMDRGIYGYTF. The CDR3 bases are TGTGCCAGCAGCATGGACAGGGGAATCTATGGCTACACCTTC.

The chain couples TRBV19 to TRBJ1-3; D not resolved. This CDR3 spans 15 amino acids. Trimming pared 1 base from V and 0 bases from J, leaving 7 bases between. Germline V lookup: CDR1 LNHDA, CDR2 SQIVND (reference sequence). The CDR3 coding sequence is TGTGCCAGTAGTATAGTGCGGAGCTCTGGAAACACCATATATTTT. This translates into CASSIVRSSGNTIYF.

This clone occurred a few times. V usage is TRBV4-1 and J usage is TRBJ2-1; 15 positions agree with TRBD2. J gave up 1 base and V 0 bases, and 7 bases lay outside the gene matches. Germline CDR1 reads MGHRA; CDR2 reads YSYEKL. The CDR3 sequence is 20 residues long. The CDR3, as DNA: TGCGCCAGCAGCCAAGAGAAGGGACTAGCGGGGGGTTTATCCTACAATGAGCAGTTCTTC. Protein product: CASSQEKGLAGGLSYNEQFF.

J is TRBJ1-1 and V is TRBV6-5; the D gene is possibly TRBD1 (6 bases). Germline CDR1 MNHEY, CDR2 SVGAGI. This CDR3 region has 13 residues. The germline V and J ends were trimmed by 5 bases and 11 bases, with 18 bases remaining between them. The CDR3 region has the DNA TGTGCCAGCAGTACCCCCGGGGGGCGCCGGGCTTTCTTT. As protein: CASSTPGGRRAFF.

The chain couples TRBV6-1 to TRBJ2-3, with D hard to call. The CDR3 consists of 12 residues. V lost 5 bases, J lost 5 bases, and 8 bases lay in between. Germline V CDR1 and CDR2: MNHNS, SASEGT. The CDR3 loop reads CASSPTEDTQYF. The CDR3 coding sequence is TGTGCCAGCAGTCCGACTGAAGATACGCAGTATTTT.